Below are 31 T cell receptor beta chains sequenced from a single sample in a study of cytomegalovirus exposure and HLA in healthy donors. Researchers ran the PCR with 60 Vbeta and 13 Jbeta primers. Clones were sequenced by immunoSEQ multiplex PCR, and TCRdb holds only the in-frame ones, with some missing. The data show about 120,000 clones, around 81% seen once. The material sequenced was PBMCs. Source of these receptors: a woman aged 40 to 50 in good health and CMV-seronegative.

The chain is built from TRBV21-1 and TRBJ2-3; the table's D call, TRBD2, was not checked against the DNA. TRBV21-1 is flagged as a pseudogene. The CDR3 is 17 amino acids. The CDR3 coding sequence is TGTGCCAGCAGCAAAGTACGGACTAGCGACCGCACAGATACGCAGTATTTT. The encoded protein is CASSKVRTSDRTDTQYF.

V is TRBV28 and J is TRBJ1-5, with TRBD1 identical over 7 bases. This CDR3 has 14 amino acids. After removal of 6 bases from V and 6 bases from J, the junction contained 8 bases not matched to a gene. Germline V CDR1 and CDR2: MDHEN, SYDVKM. In DNA form, the CDR3 reads TGTGCCAGCAGCTTGAACAGGGGTGGTCAGCCCCAGCATTTT. Protein sequence: CASSLNRGGQPQHF.

The DNA of the CDR3 is TGTGCCAGCGGTTCGGGGACTAGGAGTCCAGATACGCAGTATTTT. Its translation: CASGSGTRSPDTQYF. This chain joins TRBV28 and TRBJ2-3; TRBD2 matches 8 bases. This CDR3 has 15 amino acids. With V trimmed by 8 bases and J by 4 bases, 11 bases remained unmatched. Germline values: CDR1 MDHEN, CDR2 SYDVKM.

The CDR3 DNA follows: TGTGCCAGCAGCCGTTCCCGGACAGGGGGCGTACGTGGCTACACCTTC. It codes for CASSRSRTGGVRGYTF. This chain uses TRBV28 with TRBJ1-2; TRBD1 agrees at 11 bases. Trimming removed 6 bases from V and 7 bases from J; junction bases left unmatched: 13. The CDR3 is made up of 16 amino acids. Germline CDR1 MDHEN, CDR2 SYDVKM.

V is TRBV9 and J is TRBJ1-2, with D unresolved. Trimming pared 0 bases from V and 2 bases from J, leaving 5 bases between. The germline V gene encodes CDR1 SGDLS and CDR2 YYNGEE. This CDR3 has 13 amino acids. The CDR3 nucleotides are TGTGCCAGCAGCGTAGAAGAGAACTATGGCTACACCTTC. Encoded protein: CASSVEENYGYTF.

This clone was found a few times. The chain joins TRBV5-1 to TRBJ1-6; maybe TRBD1 (5 bases). Germline V CDR1 and CDR2: SGHRS, YFSETQ. V lost 0 bases, J lost 12 bases, and 10 bases lay in between. This CDR3 region has 13 residues. The CDR3 DNA reads TGCGCCAGCAGCTTGGGTCAGGGAATACCCCTCCACTTT. Protein sequence: CASSLGQGIPLHF.

V gene TRBV7-3 combines with J gene TRBJ2-3; weak D call: TRBD1 (6 bases). Germline V CDR1 and CDR2: SGHTA, FQGTGA. V was shortened by 2 bases and J by 2 bases, with 11 bases between the two germline ends. The CDR3 is 15 amino acids. CDR3 nucleotide sequence: TGTGCCAGCAGCTTATCTGCAGGGGTCACAGATACGCAGTATTTT. Translating gives CASSLSAGVTDTQYF.

The chain uses TRBV2 and TRBJ2-5, with 7 bases that match TRBD1. CDR3 length equals 14 residues. Per the germline V gene, CDR1 is SNHLY and CDR2 is FYNNEI. Trimming cost V 3 bases and J 11 bases; bases outside gene matches: 12. For the CDR3, the DNA is TGTGCCAGCAGTGAGACCGGGACAGAGGTAAAGCAGTACTTC. Translated, it gives CASSETGTEVKQYF.

V gene TRBV5-1 combines with J gene TRBJ2-2, with no clear D. The length of the CDR3 is 13 residues. Germline loops: CDR1 SGHRS, CDR2 YFSETQ. V gave up 2 bases and J gave up 4 bases, with 6 bases separating them. The CDR3 region is CASSFTSTGELFF. CDR3 sequence (DNA): TGCGCCAGCAGCTTTACCAGCACCGGGGAGCTGTTTTTT.

The V call is TRBV4-2, the J call TRBJ2-7; TRBD2 matches 8 bases. This CDR3 has 19 amino acids. The germline V gene has CDR1 LGHNA and CDR2 YNFKEQ. Trimming removed 0 bases from V and 4 bases from J; junction bases left unmatched: 17. CDR3 coding DNA: TGTGCCAGCAGCCAAGATCTTCCCAGCGGGAGCCTCGGAGATTACGAGCAGTACTTC. It codes for CASSQDLPSGSLGDYEQYF.

This chain joins TRBV6-5 and TRBJ1-3; 7 bases fit TRBD1. Germline values: CDR1 MNHEY, CDR2 SVGAGI. Trimming took 6 bases from V and 0 from J; bases not matched to a gene: 2. The CDR3 spans 14 residues. CDR3: CASSRTGSGNTIYF. The CDR3 coding sequence is TGTGCCAGCAGCCGGACAGGCTCTGGAAACACCATATATTTT.

The J gene is TRBJ2-2, the V gene TRBV4-3; 10 nucleotides agree with TRBD2. V shed 4 bases and J 7 bases; nucleotides not matched to a gene: 6. The germline V gene encodes CDR1 LGHNA and CDR2 YSLEER. The length of the CDR3 is 15 residues. The chain's CDR3 is CASSPTGLASGELFF. The CDR3 DNA sequence: TGCGCCAGCAGCCCCACGGGACTAGCGAGCGGGGAGCTGTTTTTT.

The rearrangement links TRBV19 to TRBJ1-2; maybe TRBD1 (6 bases). This CDR3 is 16 amino acids long. Germline assignment: CDR1 LNHDA and CDR2 SQIVND (reference sequence). V shed 5 bases and J shed 4 bases, with 20 bases lying between them. The CDR3 nucleotides are TGTGCCAGTAGTCACCCTGGTGTTCAGGGGAGCTATGGCTACACCTTC. Amino acids: CASSHPGVQGSYGYTF.

The CDR3 reads CASSPGGPLIAGVHEQYF. The CDR3 DNA sequence: TGTGCCAGCAGCCCGGGTGGGCCGCTCATTGCGGGAGTCCACGAGCAGTACTTC. The chain carries TRBV7-8 and TRBJ2-7; the match to TRBD2 covers 7 bases. The CDR3 loop spans 18 amino acids. V lost 5 bases to trimming and J lost 5 bases; unmatched junction nucleotides: 21. CDR1 and CDR2 (germline): SGHVS, FQNEAQ.

The CDR3 region is CASSVGTSFADTQYF. The CDR3 coding sequence is TGTGCCAGCAGCGTAGGGACTAGCTTCGCAGATACGCAGTATTTT. The chain couples TRBV9 to TRBJ2-3, with 8 bases lining up with TRBD2. Germline trimming cut 0 bases from V and 4 bases from J; bases unmatched to any gene: 4. The germline gives CDR1 SGDLS, CDR2 YYNGEE. The CDR3 runs 15 residues.

This clone appeared a few times. Within the sample, other DNA sequences also encode this same CDR3. The J gene is TRBJ2-2, the V gene TRBV11-2, with 10 bases fitting TRBD2. The CDR3 length is 16 residues. The V segment lost 2 bases and the J segment 5 bases; nucleotides outside the gene matches: 5. The germline V gene has CDR1 SGHAT and CDR2 FQNNGV. The chain's CDR3 is CASSLLAGGNTGELFF. The CDR3 DNA reads TGTGCCAGCAGCTTATTAGCGGGAGGAAATACCGGGGAGCTGTTTTTT.

The chain has TRBV7-9 and TRBJ1-3; D is undetermined. Germline CDR1 reads SEHNR; CDR2 reads FQNEAQ (reference sequence). The CDR3 sequence is 15 residues long. Trimming took off 3 bases at V and 0 bases at J, with 9 bases between the two ends. The CDR3 nucleotides are TGTGCCAGCAGCTTCCCCCAGGACTCTGGAAACACCATATATTTT. Its translation: CASSFPQDSGNTIYF.

This rearrangement joins TRBV19 to TRBJ1-4; possibly TRBD1 for D (6 bases). CDR1 and CDR2 from the germline V gene are LNHDA and SQIVND (reference sequence). CDR3 length: 13 amino acids. V was shortened by 3 bases and J by 11 bases, with 13 bases between the two germline ends. Here the CDR3 DNA reads TGTGCCAGTAGTATTGGGGGCATGAGGAAACTGTTTTTT. Translated: CASSIGGMRKLFF.

This chain connects TRBV28 to TRBJ1-5, with D possibly TRBD1 on 6 matching bases. The germline gives CDR1 MDHEN, CDR2 SYDVKM. V was pared by 8 bases and J by 0 bases, with 8 bases between. This CDR3 region has 13 residues. CDR3 DNA: TGTGCCAGCCGACAGGTTAGCAATCAGCCCCAGCATTTT. Amino acids: CASRQVSNQPQHF.

This clone was found once. J is TRBJ1-5 and V is TRBV10-3; possible D gene TRBD1, 6 bases. Trimming shortened V by 3 bases and J by 6 bases, and 12 bases separated the two germline ends. The length of the CDR3 is 14 residues. Germline V gene sequence: CDR1 ENHRY, CDR2 SYGVKD. The chain's CDR3 is CAISDGQGSQPQHF. In DNA, the CDR3 is TGTGCCATCAGTGATGGTCAGGGGAGTCAGCCCCAGCATTTT.

The rearrangement links TRBV5-6 to TRBJ2-7; 8 positions match TRBD1. Germline V lookup: CDR1 SGHDT, CDR2 YYEEEE. CDR3 length: 15 residues. Trimming removed 4 bases from V and 3 bases from J; junction bases left unmatched: 9. The CDR3 DNA is TGTGCCAGCAGCCGCCAGGGGGCAGGTGGCTACGAGCAGTACTTC. Its translation: CASSRQGAGGYEQYF.

The chain joins TRBV2 to TRBJ1-4; the D gene is possibly TRBD1 (5 bases). The CDR3 loop spans 12 amino acids. Per germline, CDR1 SNHLY and CDR2 FYNNEI. The V end was cut by 8 bases, the J end by 7 bases, with 11 bases between. The CDR3 here is CASSPGSEKLFF. DNA for the CDR3: TGTGCCAGCTCCCCAGGGTCTGAAAAACTGTTTTTT.

The table lists this clone with a count of one. The chain has TRBV11-2 and TRBJ2-1; 8 bases match TRBD2. CDR3 length: 14 amino acids. Germline values: CDR1 SGHAT, CDR2 FQNNGV. The V gene end was trimmed by 3 bases and the J gene end by 9 bases; junction bases not matched to a gene: 7. This chain's CDR3 is CASSFGAAGVEQFF. CDR3 DNA: TGTGCCAGCAGCTTCGGTGCAGCGGGGGTTGAGCAGTTCTTC. Drawing the rest from reference TRBV11-2 and TRBJ2-1, the complete variable domain is EAGVAQSPRYKIIEKRQSVAFWCNPISGHATLYWYQQILGQGPKLLIQFQNNGVVDDSQLPKDRFSAERLKGVDSTLKIQPAKLEDSAVYLCASSFGAAGVEQFFGPGTRLTVL.

This chain connects TRBV5-8 to TRBJ1-2; D is undetermined. CDR1 is SGHTS, CDR2 YDEGEE, per germline. This CDR3 is 12 amino acids long. The ends were cut back, 3 bases at V and 8 bases at J, with 11 bases in the middle. The CDR3 reads CASSSPRMGYTF. The CDR3 coding sequence is TGTGCCAGCAGCTCGCCGAGGATGGGCTACACCTTC.

This sequence joins TRBV27 and TRBJ1-2; 8 bases agree with TRBD1. The germline V gene encodes CDR1 MNHEY and CDR2 SMNVEV (reference sequence). The CDR3 contains 12 residues. V trimming: 8 bases; J trimming: 8 bases; junction bases outside the gene matches: 7. As DNA, the CDR3 is TGTGCCAGCGTCGGACAGGGCGAGGGCTACACCTTC. As protein: CASVGQGEGYTF.

This clone was seen a few times. CDR3 coding DNA: TGTGCCAGCAGTCAAACAGGGACCCGCTCTGGAAACACCATATATTTT. Its protein product is CASSQTGTRSGNTIYF. The chain employs TRBV2 and TRBJ1-3; the D gene is possibly TRBD1 (6 bases). V was shortened by 5 bases and J by 0 bases, with 14 bases between the two germline ends. CDR1 and CDR2 (germline): SNHLY, FYNNEI. CDR3 length: 16 amino acids.

The CDR3 reads CASSTSGDRESEAFF. The CDR3 coding sequence is TGTGCCAGTAGTACGTCAGGAGACAGGGAAAGTGAAGCTTTCTTT. The chain employs TRBV19 and TRBJ1-1; 7 nucleotides match TRBD1. Unmatched junction bases numbered 12, after V lost 4 bases and J lost 7 bases. Germline V gene sequence: CDR1 LNHDA, CDR2 SQIVND (reference sequence). The CDR3 contains 15 residues. The entire variable domain, with the rest obtained from reference TRBV19 and TRBJ1-1, is as follows: DGGITQSPKYLFRKEGQNVTLSCEQNLNHDAMYWYRQDPGQGLRLIYYSQIVNDFQKGDIAEGYSVSREKKESFPLTVTSAQKNPTAFYLCASSTSGDRESEAFFGQGTRLTVV.

This clone was counted a few times. The chain couples TRBV4-3 to TRBJ1-5, with D perhaps matching TRBD1 (6 bases). V lost 4 bases, J lost 3 bases, and 13 bases lay in between. Germline V gene sequence: CDR1 LGHNA, CDR2 YSLEER. This CDR3 region has 15 residues. CDR3 nucleotide sequence: TGCGCCAGCAGCCCCCTGGCAGGGGTCAATCAGCCCCAGCATTTT. It is translated as CASSPLAGVNQPQHF.

The V call is TRBV5-6, the J call TRBJ2-5; TRBD2 is a possible D gene (5 bases). Gene TRBJ2-7 matches the end of the DNA better, so the J call may be wrong. Germline values: CDR1 SGHDT, CDR2 YYEEEE. The CDR3 runs to 15 residues. This CDR3 is CASSFPRAASYEQYF. The CDR3 coding sequence is TGTGCCAGCAGCTTTCCGAGGGCCGCCTCCTACGAGCAGTACTTC.

The chain links TRBV4-1 to TRBJ1-1, with D possibly being TRBD1 (5 bases). This CDR3 contains 15 residues. With 2 bases removed from V and 3 bases from J, the gap between germline ends came to 13 bases. Germline CDR1 MGHRA, CDR2 YSYEKL. Here the CDR3 reads CASSQQRGGYTEAFF. Written as DNA, the CDR3 is TGCGCCAGCAGCCAACAGCGGGGGGGGTACACTGAAGCTTTCTTT.

This chain connects TRBV7-2 to TRBJ2-2; maybe TRBD1 (6 bases). The V gene's germline CDR1 is SGHTA and CDR2 FQGNSA. This CDR3 region has 13 residues. The V end lost 4 bases, the J end lost 6 bases, and 9 bases lay between the germline ends. The CDR3 coding sequence is TGTGCCAGCAGCTACAGGGTTGCCGGGGAGCTGTTTTTT. Translation: CASSYRVAGELFF.